The 26 T cell receptor beta chains below come from one sample, sequenced in a study of shared clonotypes between healthy human individuals. TCRdb's table, derived via immunoSEQ multiplex PCR, lists solely in-frame clones and lacks some. This table holds over a million clones, about four fifths found once. The sequenced sample was memory CD4+ T cells from PBMCs. Subset defined: CD45RA-negative fraction. These receptors were obtained from a man younger than 35 in good health. Some clones in this sample may be carry-over from other donors' samples.

The chain has TRBV28 and TRBJ1-2; a weak D match, TRBD1 (6 bases). V lost 6 bases to trimming and J lost 8 bases, with 22 bases between them. Germline V gene lookup returns CDR1 MDHEN and CDR2 SYDVKM. The CDR3 loop spans 15 amino acids. The CDR3 DNA is TGTGCCAGCAGCCCCATCCTGGGGGGGGCGGGAGGCTACACCTTC. It encodes CASSPILGGAGGYTF.

V and J are TRBV6-1 and TRBJ2-1; D not resolved. Germline CDR1 MNHNS, CDR2 SASEGT. The CDR3 runs to 18 residues. V gave up 1 base and J gave up 0 bases, with 16 bases separating them. CDR3 nucleotides: TGTGCCAGCAGTGAAGGCCGACTCGGGTGGAGCTCCTACAATGAGCAGTTCTTC. As protein: CASSEGRLGWSSYNEQFF.

The CDR3 sequence: CASGIGPSYNEQFF. The CDR3 bases are TGTGCCAGCGGGATCGGGCCCTCCTACAATGAGCAGTTCTTC. The chain uses TRBV6-5 and TRBJ2-1; no firm D call. Trimming left V 8 bases short and J 0 bases short, with 11 bases between. Germline V gene lookup returns CDR1 MNHEY and CDR2 SVGAGI. The CDR3 sequence is 14 residues long.

The rearrangement joins TRBV28 to TRBJ2-1; D not resolved. Germline values: CDR1 MDHEN, CDR2 SYDVKM. Trimming removed 6 bases from V and 11 bases from J, with 11 bases in between. The CDR3 contains 11 residues. The CDR3 is CASSLGGKQFF. CDR3 DNA sequence: TGTGCCAGCAGCCTCGGCGGTAAGCAGTTCTTC.

This rearrangement joins TRBV18 to TRBJ2-3, with 11 bases fitting TRBD2. From germline, CDR1 is KGHSH and CDR2 LQKENI. V lost 3 bases and J lost 3; bases outside the gene matches: 5. The CDR3 is 16 residues long. In DNA form, the CDR3 reads TGTGCCAGCTCACCGACTAGCGGGATATTGACAGATACGCAGTATTTT. The encoded protein is CASSPTSGILTDTQYF.

The chain couples TRBV7-2 to TRBJ2-3; TRBD2 is a possible D gene (6 bases). V was shortened by 5 bases and J by 2 bases, with 8 bases between the two germline ends. From germline, CDR1 is SGHTA and CDR2 FQGNSA. This CDR3 has 13 residues. CDR3 coding DNA: TGTGCCAGCAGCCCGGGACTCACAGATACGCAGTATTTT. Its protein product is CASSPGLTDTQYF.

The chain couples TRBV28 to TRBJ2-7; 10 positions agree with TRBD2. The CDR3 runs 18 residues. V gave up 5 bases and J gave up 7 bases; unmatched junction bases: 20. Looked up from germline, CDR1 is MDHEN and CDR2 is SYDVKM. The CDR3 DNA reads as TGTGCCAGCAGTCCCCCGTGGGGTTATATAGCGGGAGGTAGGGAGCAGTACTTC. Translation gives CASSPPWGYIAGGREQYF.

V is TRBV9 and J is TRBJ2-5, with 14 bases fitting TRBD2. Unmatched junction bases numbered 3, after V lost 2 bases and J lost 6 bases. The CDR3 has 15 amino acids. CDR1 and CDR2 from the germline V gene are SGDLS and YYNGEE. CDR3 sequence: CASSVGLAGGQTQYF. CDR3 coding DNA: TGTGCCAGCAGCGTCGGACTAGCGGGAGGTCAGACCCAGTACTTC.

This chain joins TRBV15 and TRBJ2-3, with 7 nucleotides matching TRBD1. V lost 5 bases to trimming and J lost 0 bases; unmatched junction nucleotides: 11. Germline V gene lookup returns CDR1 LNHNV and CDR2 YYDKDF (reference sequence). The CDR3 sequence is 17 residues long. CDR3 protein: CATSPRLGQVSTDTQYF. Here the CDR3 DNA reads TGTGCCACCAGCCCCAGGCTAGGACAGGTGAGCACAGATACGCAGTATTTT.

V usage is TRBV14 and J usage is TRBJ2-1; tentatively, D is TRBD1 (5 bases). CDR1 SGHDN and CDR2 FVKESK come from the germline V gene. V shed 4 bases and J shed 14 bases, with 18 bases lying between them. The CDR3 runs to 13 residues. DNA for the CDR3: TGTGCCAGCAGCCGTCCTGGAAGGGGCCAGAAGTTCTTC. Translation gives CASSRPGRGQKFF.

This rearrangement joins TRBV7-6 to TRBJ2-3; 9 nucleotides align to TRBD2. The CDR3 length is 16 residues. With 3 bases clipped from V and 3 bases from J, the junction kept 7 bases outside the gene matches. Germline V gene data show CDR1 as SGHVS and CDR2 as FNYEAQ. This CDR3 is CASSFGSGSGTDTQYF. The CDR3 nucleotides read TGTGCCAGCAGCTTTGGTAGCGGGAGCGGGACAGATACGCAGTATTTT.

The CDR3 here is CASSIRAWQGGSGANVLTF. The CDR3 DNA sequence: TGTGCCAGTAGTATTAGGGCCTGGCAGGGGGGATCTGGGGCCAACGTCCTGACTTTC. The chain joins TRBV19 to TRBJ2-6; the D gene is possibly TRBD1 (7 bases). The CDR3 runs 19 residues. The ends were cut back, 3 bases at V and 1 base at J, with 19 bases in the middle. Germline lookup yields CDR1 LNHDA and CDR2 SQIVND (reference sequence).

V is TRBV28 and J is TRBJ1-2; D may be TRBD1 (5 bases). This CDR3 is built from 14 residues. The V and J ends lost 4 bases and 5 bases respectively, with 14 bases between them. From germline, CDR1 is MDHEN and CDR2 SYDVKM. The chain's CDR3 is CASSSTPGPYGYTF. The CDR3 DNA sequence: TGTGCCAGCAGTTCCACCCCGGGACCTTATGGCTACACCTTC.

The chain couples TRBV28 to TRBJ2-7, with a tentative D call TRBD1 (6 bases). Germline-derived CDR1 and CDR2 are MDHEN and SYDVKM. There are 15 residues in the CDR3. V dropped 3 bases and J dropped 1 base, with 13 bases sitting between them. CDR3 residues: CASSFSGHLSYEQYF. Written as DNA, the CDR3 is TGTGCCAGCAGTTTTTCGGGACACCTGTCCTACGAGCAGTACTTC. Based on the CDR3 plus reference TRBV28 and TRBJ2-7, the full variable domain is DVKVTQSSRYLVKRTGEKVFLECVQDMDHENMFWYRQDPGLGLRLIYFSYDVKMKEKGDIPEGYSVSREKKERFSLILESASTNQTSMYLCASSFSGHLSYEQYFGPGTRLTVT.

The chain is built from TRBV9 and TRBJ2-2; possibly TRBD2 for D (5 bases). V shed 0 bases and J shed 2 bases, with 8 bases lying between them. The CDR3 is 15 amino acids. In germline, CDR1 is SGDLS, CDR2 YYNGEE. CDR3 amino acids: CASSVDPGNTGELFF. CDR3 DNA: TGTGCCAGCAGCGTAGACCCGGGAAACACCGGGGAGCTGTTTTTT.

This clone was detected only once. The V and J genes are TRBV9 and TRBJ1-2, with D perhaps matching TRBD1 (5 bases). This CDR3 is built from 17 residues. Trimming left V 4 bases short and J 8 bases short, with 27 bases between. CDR1 is SGDLS and CDR2 is YYNGEE in the germline V gene. CDR3 coding DNA: TGTGCCAGCAGCCCCCTGGGGATGGGGTTGGGGGGAGCAGGCTACACCTTC. Translation: CASSPLGMGLGGAGYTF.

This rearrangement joins TRBV13 to TRBJ2-3; possibly TRBD2 for D (5 bases). The V end was cut by 4 bases, the J end by 7 bases, with 24 bases between. The CDR3 totals 17 residues. Germline CDR1 is PRHDT and CDR2 is FYEKMQ (reference sequence). In nucleotides, the CDR3 is TGTGCCAGCAGCTATAGCCTCGGAGGTAACAATGCAAATACGCAGTATTTT. Encoded protein: CASSYSLGGNNANTQYF. Drawing the rest from reference TRBV13 and TRBJ2-3, the complete variable domain is AAGVIQSPRHLIKEKRETATLKCYPIPRHDTVYWYQQGPGQDPQFLISFYEKMQSDKGSIPDRFSAQQFSDYHSELNMSSLELGDSALYFCASSYSLGGNNANTQYFGPGTRLTVL.

The V gene is TRBV28, the J gene TRBJ2-3, with D perhaps TRBD1 (5 bases). The CDR3 is 14 residues long. Germline-derived CDR1 and CDR2 are MDHEN and SYDVKM. V lost 7 bases to trimming and J lost 2 bases, with 13 bases between them. In DNA form, the CDR3 reads TGTGCCAGCATGGTCAGTGGGGCCACAGATACGCAGTATTTT. It encodes CASMVSGATDTQYF. Drawing the rest from reference TRBV28 and TRBJ2-3, the complete variable domain is DVKVTQSSRYLVKRTGEKVFLECVQDMDHENMFWYRQDPGLGLRLIYFSYDVKMKEKGDIPEGYSVSREKKERFSLILESASTNQTSMYLCASMVSGATDTQYFGPGTRLTVL.

Of note for this clone: Other DNA sequences from this sample encode an identical CDR3 as well. J is TRBJ1-2 and V is TRBV5-1, with TRBD1 matching 7 bases. The V gene end was trimmed by 4 bases and the J gene end by 2 bases; junction bases not matched to a gene: 5. Germline V gene sequence: CDR1 SGHRS, CDR2 YFSETQ. The CDR3 has 14 residues. CDR3 sequence: CASSLGTANYGYTF. CDR3 DNA sequence: TGCGCCAGCAGCCTGGGGACAGCAAACTATGGCTACACCTTC.

This clone was seen once. This chain connects TRBV2 to TRBJ1-2, with D unclear. The germline V and J ends were trimmed by 2 bases and 3 bases, with 4 bases remaining between them. There are 12 residues in the CDR3. Looked up from germline, CDR1 is SNHLY and CDR2 is FYNNEI. The CDR3 region is CASSEQHYGYTF. The CDR3 nucleotides read TGTGCCAGCAGTGAACAGCACTATGGCTACACCTTC. The full variable domain, its missing parts supplied by reference TRBV2 and TRBJ1-2, is EPEVTQTPSHQVTQMGQEVILRCVPISNHLYFYWYRQILGQKVEFLVSFYNNEISEKSEIFDDQFSVERPDGSNFTLKIRSTKLEDSAMYFCASSEQHYGYTFGSGTRLTVV.

V is TRBV30 and J is TRBJ1-2; TRBD1 might be the D (6 bases). This CDR3 spans 13 amino acids. CDR1 and CDR2 (germline): GTSNPN, SVGIG (reference sequence). V was cut by 3 bases and J by 4 bases, with 12 bases left in between. The CDR3 nucleotides read TGTGCCTGGAGGGGGGGGGCGGGCTATGGCTACACCTTC. It is translated as CAWRGGAGYGYTF.

The J gene is TRBJ2-1, the V gene TRBV2; 12 bases match TRBD1. V dropped 5 bases and J dropped 9; count of bases not matched to a gene: 5. Germline-derived CDR1 and CDR2 are SNHLY and FYNNEI. CDR3 length: 14 amino acids. In DNA form, the CDR3 reads TGTGCCAGCAGTCGCGGGACAGGGGGCAGTGAGCAGTTCTTC. Protein product: CASSRGTGGSEQFF.

This clone was seen only a few times. The rearrangement links TRBV4-1 to TRBJ1-5; D unclear. Germline values: CDR1 MGHRA, CDR2 YSYEKL. Trimming took off 3 bases at V and 3 bases at J, with 3 bases between the two ends. This CDR3 is 12 amino acids long. The CDR3 loop is CASSQVNQPQHF. CDR3 nucleotides: TGCGCCAGCAGCCAGGTCAATCAGCCCCAGCATTTT.

The V call is TRBV7-2, the J call TRBJ2-1; perhaps TRBD2 as D (7 bases). The V and J ends lost 8 bases and 8 bases respectively, with 19 bases between them. Germline V gives CDR1 SGHTA, CDR2 FQGNSA. The CDR3 is made up of 14 amino acids. The CDR3 DNA reads as TGTGCCAGCCTTTTAGGGGGAGGGCCATATGAGCAGTTCTTC. Amino acid sequence: CASLLGGGPYEQFF. The variable domain in full, completed from reference TRBV7-2 and TRBJ2-1, reads GAGVSQSPSNKVTEKGKDVELRCDPISGHTALYWYRQSLGQGLEFLIYFQGNSAPDKSGLPSDRFSAERTGGSVSTLTIQRTQQEDSAVYLCASLLGGGPYEQFFGPGTRLTVL.

As concerns this clone: Other DNA sequences from this sample encode an identical CDR3 as well. The chain combines TRBV18 with TRBJ2-7; 9 nucleotides line up with TRBD1. Germline-derived CDR1 and CDR2 are KGHSH and LQKENI. The CDR3 is 15 residues long. Trimming at V came to 1 base and at J to 3 bases, leaving 4 bases not matched to a gene. CDR3 protein: CASSPLGTGYYEQYF. The CDR3 nucleotides read TGTGCCAGCTCACCACTCGGGACAGGGTACTACGAGCAGTACTTC.

This clone occurred a few times. The chain couples TRBV6-1 to TRBJ2-5, with a weak D call TRBD1 (5 bases). The CDR3 sequence is 15 residues long. Germline assignment: CDR1 MNHNS and CDR2 SASEGT. The V gene lost 1 base and the J gene lost 5 bases, with 14 bases spanning the gap. The CDR3 DNA is TGTGCCAGCAGTGAAGGGGGCGCGGTGAGGGAGACCCAGTACTTC. It yields the protein CASSEGGAVRETQYF.